This T cell receptor beta chain came from a study of type 1 and type 2 diabetes patients. Study results and caveats: With limited T2D and control samples, some T1D-only expanded clones may not be T1D-specific. In type 2 diabetes, highly-expanded CD4+ clones took a median roughly 3.8% of reads.

This clonotype was detected many times. Its antigen is currently unknown. CDR3 length equals 14 residues. From germline, CDR1 is ENHRY and CDR2 SYGVKD. V gave up 7 bases and J gave up 8 bases, with 20 bases separating them. PCR was run on genomic DNA. The TCR beta CDR3 region was amplified using 30 forward and 13 reverse primers. Each CDR3 protein is one row after TCRdb ran MiXCR on the multiplex PCR reads. The sample has some 250,000 distinct CDR3 sequences, over 45% seen once; the top ten hold about 13%. The chain joins TRBV10-3 to TRBJ1-2, with no clear D. This receptor was taken from a man between 18 and 29 years old with type 2 diabetes. Specimen: peripheral blood mononuclear cells (PBMCs). CDR3 in amino acids: CAINQQRETLGYTF. CDR3 bases: TGTGCCATCAATCAACAGCGCGAGACACTAGGCTACACCTTC.